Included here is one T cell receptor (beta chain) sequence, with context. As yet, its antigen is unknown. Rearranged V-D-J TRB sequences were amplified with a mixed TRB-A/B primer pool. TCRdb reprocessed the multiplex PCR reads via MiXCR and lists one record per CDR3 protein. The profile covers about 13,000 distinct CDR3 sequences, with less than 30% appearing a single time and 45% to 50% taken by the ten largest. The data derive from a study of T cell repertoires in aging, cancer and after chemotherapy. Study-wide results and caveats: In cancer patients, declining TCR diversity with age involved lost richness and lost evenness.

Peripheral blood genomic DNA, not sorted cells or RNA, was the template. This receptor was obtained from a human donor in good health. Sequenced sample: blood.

The CDR3 reads CASSPSGAAGELFF. In nucleotides, the CDR3 is TGTGCCAGCTCACCTTCGGGGGCGGCCGGGGAGCTGTTTTTT. The chain uses TRBV18 and TRBJ2-2; D may match TRBD1 or TRBD2 (6 bases each). V lost 3 bases to trimming and J lost 6 bases, with 11 bases between them. Germline CDR1 reads KGHSH; CDR2 reads LQKENI. CDR3 length: 14 amino acids.